Listed below are T cell receptor beta chains from one sample, sequenced in a study of cytomegalovirus exposure and HLA in healthy donors. The data were produced by immunoSEQ multiplex PCR, yet TCRdb's version contains in-frame clones alone and is incomplete. The sample carries around 150,000 clones, about 66% recorded once. Source material: PBMCs. The receptors were gathered from a human donor in good health. Each CDR3 is given with its conserved first and last residue. A D gene is named only where the DNA matches it firmly. The size of a clone is reported for some rows only, either as once, few or many, or as a class for expanded clones.

D gene	clone size	V gene	J gene	CDR3 protein	CDR3 DNA
-	-	TRBV25-1	TRBJ2-3	CASSETVGRRQVPDTQYF	TGTGCCAGCAGTGAAACGGTTGGGAGACGACAGGTCCCAGATACGCAGTATTTT
TRBD1	-	TRBV10-3	TRBJ2-4	CAISESRETGGIQYF	TGTGCCATCAGTGAGTCCCGCGAGACAGGGGGCATTCAGTACTTC
TRBD1	-	TRBV7-3	TRBJ2-3	CASSPRDSGTQYF	TGTGCCAGCAGCCCCCGGGACAGCGGTACGCAGTATTTT
TRBD1	-	TRBV28	TRBJ2-7	CASLRDRATSYEQYF	TGTGCCAGCCTCCGGGACAGGGCCACCTCCTACGAGCAGTACTTC
-	-	TRBV15	TRBJ2-1	CATSRDYRDEQFF	TGTGCCACCAGCAGAGACTACAGAGATGAGCAGTTCTTC
-	-	TRBV28	TRBJ2-7	CASSFGLRGEQYF	TGTGCCAGCAGTTTCGGTCTTAGGGGGGAGCAGTACTTC
-	once	TRBV7-2	TRBJ2-7	CASSSPRGSHYEQYF	TGTGCCAGCAGCTCCCCCCGAGGCAGCCACTACGAGCAGTACTTC
-	few	TRBV11-2	TRBJ2-3	CASSFGTSTDTQYF	TGTGCCAGCAGCTTCGGGACTTCCACAGATACGCAGTATTTT
-	-	TRBV10-1	TRBJ2-2	CASSKTPKTGELFF	TGCGCCAGCAGTAAGACACCGAAGACCGGGGAGCTGTTTTTT
-	few	TRBV4-1	TRBJ2-2	CASSQVVVRSSGGELFF	TGCGCCAGCAGCCAAGTGGTGGTCAGGTCATCCGGCGGGGAGCTGTTTTTT
TRBD2	-	TRBV7-9	TRBJ2-7	CASSRGTSVYEQYF	TGTGCCAGCAGCCGTGGGACTAGCGTTTACGAGCAGTACTTC
TRBD1	-	TRBV29-1	TRBJ2-7	CSARGQGAQFFYEQYF	TGCAGCGCCCGGGGACAGGGGGCTCAATTTTTCTACGAGCAGTACTTC
-	-	TRBV4-3	TRBJ2-2	CASSQDPSPGTGELFF	TGCGCCAGCAGCCAAGATCCAAGCCCAGGGACCGGGGAGCTGTTTTTT
-	-	TRBV28	TRBJ2-7	CASSRRAPYEQYF	TGTGCCAGCAGCCGAAGAGCCCCCTACGAGCAGTACTTC
TRBD2	-	TRBV7-2	TRBJ2-7	CASSDGSGLAGYEQYF	TGTGCCAGCAGCGACGGTTCGGGACTAGCAGGCTACGAGCAGTACTTC
TRBD2	-	TRBV5-1	TRBJ2-1	CASSPSGSIIYEQFF	TGCGCCAGCAGCCCAAGCGGGAGTATCATCTATGAGCAGTTCTTC
TRBD2	-	TRBV29-1	TRBJ2-7	CSVTGLAGVLYEQYF	TGCAGCGTGACGGGACTAGCGGGAGTTCTATACGAGCAGTACTTC
-	-	TRBV10-3	TRBJ2-5	CAIRVGIDRVQETQYF	TGTGCCATCAGGGTGGGGATCGACAGAGTTCAAGAGACCCAGTACTTC